These T cell receptor beta chains were read from a single sample in a study of blood T cell repertoires in COVID-19. The protocol was immunoSEQ multiplex PCR, while the TCRdb copy is restricted to in-frame clones and leaves out a portion. This sample has hundreds of thousands of clones, with about 93% found just once. Source material: peripheral blood. These receptors all come from a woman under 30 who had recovered from COVID-19. Both conserved end residues are part of each CDR3. Each record gives: clone size, V gene, J gene, D gene, CDR3 DNA, CDR3 protein. A D gene is named only where the DNA matches it firmly. Size tells how often a clone was seen (once, few, many) or the class of an expanded clone, and some rows leave it out.

few	TRBV11-3	TRBJ1-1	-	TGTGCCAGCAGCCCGACATTTGAAGCTTTCTTT	CASSPTFEAFF
-	TRBV6-2/TRBV6-3	TRBJ1-1	-	TGTGCCAGCAGTTACTCGACAGGAAGGAACACTGAAGCTTTCTTT	CASSYSTGRNTEAFF
once	TRBV18	TRBJ1-1	-	TGTGCCAGCTCACTCGCGGACACTAACACTGAAGCTTTCTTT	CASSLADTNTEAFF
-	TRBV2	TRBJ1-2	-	TGTGCCAGCAGTGAATTCCCCGGGTACTATGGCTACACCTTC	CASSEFPGYYGYTF
-	TRBV18	TRBJ1-4	TRBD1	TGTGCCAGCTCAGTCTACGTCGGGACAGTTAATGAAAAACTGTTTTTT	CASSVYVGTVNEKLFF
-	TRBV12-3/TRBV12-4	TRBJ1-2	-	TGTGCCAGCAGTTTAGTCGGGTATGGCTACACCTTC	CASSLVGYGYTF
-	TRBV9	TRBJ2-1	TRBD2	TGTGCCAGCAGCGGAGCCGGGACTATCTCCTACAATGAGCAGTTCTTC	CASSGAGTISYNEQFF
once	TRBV11-3	TRBJ2-2	-	TGTGCCAGCAGCCCGGGGCAGGGGGGCAACACCGGGGAGCTGTTTTTT	CASSPGQGGNTGELFF
-	TRBV5-4	TRBJ2-1	-	TGTGCCAGCAGCATGGACACAAACAATGAGCAGTTCTTC	CASSMDTNNEQFF
-	TRBV6-2/TRBV6-3	TRBJ2-5	-	TGTGCCAGCAGTCGGACTCAATACCAAGAGACCCAGTACTTC	CASSRTQYQETQYF
-	TRBV6-5	TRBJ1-1	TRBD1	TGTGCCAGCAGTTACGGACAGGGGGCAGAAGCTTTCTTT	CASSYGQGAEAFF
once	TRBV19	TRBJ1-1	TRBD1	TGTGCCAGTAGTATTACAGGGGCCCTGAACACTGAAGCTTTCTTT	CASSITGALNTEAFF
-	TRBV19	TRBJ1-5	-	TGTGCCAGTAGCAGCTCCGGGAGCAAGAATCAGCCCCAGCATTTT	CASSSSGSKNQPQHF
-	TRBV2	TRBJ2-1	TRBD2	TGTGCCAGCACGACTAGCGGGAGGGCCGGTGTCTCCTACAATGAGCAGTTCTTC	CASTTSGRAGVSYNEQFF
-	TRBV5-1	TRBJ2-2	TRBD2	TGCGCCAGCAGCGGTTGGGGAGGCGGGAGTCTCTCCGGGGAGCTGTTTTTT	CASSGWGGGSLSGELFF
-	TRBV5-5	TRBJ1-1	-	TGTGCCAGCAGCTTGAATATAATGAACACTGAAGCTTTCTTT	CASSLNIMNTEAFF
-	TRBV6-1	TRBJ1-1	-	TGTGCCAGCAGTGAATCACAGGCTCTCACTGAAGCTTTCTTT	CASSESQALTEAFF
-	TRBV18	TRBJ2-3	TRBD2	TGTGCCAGCTCACCCTTCGGGCGGGAGGACACAGATACGCAGTATTTT	CASSPFGREDTDTQYF
-	TRBV5-6	TRBJ1-3	-	TGTGCCAGCCGAGGACAAATCTCTGGAAACACCATATATTTT	CASRGQISGNTIYF
-	TRBV2	TRBJ2-1	TRBD1	TGTGCCAGCAGCGGCCCCCCCGGGACAGGGGTTCCCAATGAGCAGTTCTTC	CASSGPPGTGVPNEQFF
-	TRBV4-3	TRBJ2-1	TRBD2	TGCGCCAGCAGCCGATCCCGGGAGGGTCGGAATGAGCAGTTCTTC	CASSRSREGRNEQFF
-	TRBV9	TRBJ2-5	-	TGTGCCAGCAGCGTAGGAATCATGGGGGGAGAGACCCAGTACTTC	CASSVGIMGGETQYF
-	TRBV5-4	TRBJ1-1	-	TGTGCCAGCAGCCTTCCCCAGGGTTCCTCCACTGAAGCTTTCTTT	CASSLPQGSSTEAFF
-	TRBV30	TRBJ2-5	-	TGTGCCTGGGGGGATGGCGGGGTCACGGAGACCCAGTACTTC	CAWGDGGVTETQYF
-	TRBV19	TRBJ1-3	-	TGTGCCAGTAATGTGCAGGGGAACACCATATATTTT	CASNVQGNTIYF
-	TRBV5-6	TRBJ1-1	-	TGTGCCAGCAGCTTCCAAACTACAGGGTTCTTGTTGATTACTGAAGCTTTCTTT	CASSFQTTGFLLITEAFF
once	TRBV5-1	TRBJ2-5	TRBD1	TGCGCCAGCAGCTTACAGGGGGTTGTGACCCAGTACTTC	CASSLQGVVTQYF
-	TRBV7-2	TRBJ2-5	TRBD2	TGTGCCAGCAGCTCGACCGGGACTAGCGGGAGAGGGGGCCAAGAGACCCAGTACTTC	CASSSTGTSGRGGQETQYF
-	TRBV10-3	TRBJ1-2	-	TGTGCCATCAGTGAGTCGTTGGACAGAACCTTC	CAISESLDRTF
-	TRBV10-3	TRBJ1-1	-	TGTGCCATCAGTGAGCAGGGTCCCACTGAAGCTTTCTTT	CAISEQGPTEAFF
-	TRBV7-9	TRBJ1-2	-	TGTGCCAGCAGCTTAGCCCCGGTGGATGGCTACACCTTC	CASSLAPVDGYTF
-	TRBV19	TRBJ2-2	TRBD1	TGTGCCAGTAGTATTCGGGACAGCAACACCGGGGAGCTGTTTTTT	CASSIRDSNTGELFF
-	TRBV7-2	TRBJ1-1	-	TGTGCCAGCAGCCCGAGGTCGGGGAACACTGAAGCTTTCTTT	CASSPRSGNTEAFF
-	TRBV11-2	TRBJ1-2	TRBD1	TGTGCCAGCAGCTTAGCTGTGACAGGGTACTATGGCTACACCTTC	CASSLAVTGYYGYTF
-	TRBV4-3	TRBJ2-3	TRBD2	TGCGCCAGCAGCCAAGAAAGTGCCCGGTGGACTAGCGGTAGCACAGATACGCAGTATTTT	CASSQESARWTSGSTDTQYF
once	TRBV7-8	TRBJ1-1	-	TGTGCCAGCACCCCCAGGCAACCGAACACTGAAGCTTTCTTT	CASTPRQPNTEAFF
-	TRBV6-2/TRBV6-3	TRBJ1-2	TRBD1	TGTGCCAGCAGTCGCGGGACAGAGGACGGCTACACCTTC	CASSRGTEDGYTF
-	TRBV16	TRBJ2-1	TRBD2	TGTGCCAGCAGCCAACTTCCTTCTGGTTCTAGCGGGAGTGTCTATGAGCAGTTCTTC	CASSQLPSGSSGSVYEQFF